The 8 T cell receptor beta chains below all came from one sample that was sequenced in a study of blood T cell repertoires in COVID-19 (TCRdb year 2020). Preparation of the library involved the immunoSEQ multiplex PCR assay. This is the immuneACCESS table as TCRdb keeps it, with only in-frame sequences that have V and J called. A part of the clones is gone; compared with another copy, unresolved V genes explain less than half, and the rest is unexplained. The sample yields about 120,000 clones; about nine tenths were counted once. The ten largest clonotypes hold almost 4.5% of the sample. The material sequenced was peripheral blood. The receptors come from a man aged 35-49 years with acute or convalescent COVID-19.

This clone has only a few counts. V gene TRBV5-1 combines with J gene TRBJ2-5, with unresolved D. Germline loops: CDR1 SGHRS, CDR2 YFSETQ. Trimming removed 1 base from V and 5 bases from J, with 6 bases in between. The CDR3 totals 12 residues. This CDR3 is CASSLTGETQYF. CDR3 nucleotide sequence: TGCGCCAGCAGCTTGACCGGGGAGACCCAGTACTTC.

CDR3 nucleotides: TGTGCCAGCAGCCTCCCAGGCGAAAAACTGTTTTTT. It yields the protein CASSLPGEKLFF. The chain is built from TRBV7-9 and TRBJ1-4, with D unresolved. The V end lost 5 bases, the J end lost 8 bases, and 9 bases lay between the germline ends. Germline V gene sequence: CDR1 SEHNR, CDR2 FQNEAQ (reference sequence). The CDR3 extends over 12 amino acids. Using reference TRBV7-9 and TRBJ1-4 for the parts outside the CDR3, the full variable domain is DTGVSQNPRHKITKRGQNVTFRCDPISEHNRLYWYRQTLGQGPEFLTYFQNEAQLEKSRLLSDRFSAERPKGSFSTLEIQRTEQGDSAMYLCASSLPGEKLFFGSGTQLSVL.

The chain has TRBV6-6 and TRBJ1-5; perhaps TRBD1 as D (5 bases). The CDR3 totals 16 residues. Germline CDR1 reads MNHNY; CDR2 reads SVGAGI (reference sequence). Trimming pared 0 bases from V and 9 bases from J, leaving 18 bases between. The CDR3 spells CASSYSDGPRAPPQHF. The CDR3 coding sequence is TGTGCCAGCAGTTACTCGGATGGTCCCAGGGCCCCGCCCCAGCATTTT.

This sequence joins TRBV3-1 (or the pseudogene TRBV3-2) and TRBJ1-1; 8 bases match TRBD1. There are 16 residues in the CDR3. CDR1 is LGHDT and CDR2 is YNNKEL in the germline V gene (reference sequence). J was trimmed by 5 bases and V by 4 bases; bases with no gene match: 12. In DNA, the CDR3 is TGTGCCAGCAGCCTCGGACAGGGAAGAATGGGAACTGAAGCTTTCTTT. Amino acids: CASSLGQGRMGTEAFF.

This chain connects TRBV5-6 to TRBJ1-1, with TRBD1 as a possible D gene (5 bases). Trimming removed 4 bases from V and 5 bases from J, with 15 bases in between. The germline CDR1 and CDR2 sequences are SGHDT and YYEEEE. This CDR3 contains 14 residues. This chain's CDR3 is CASSGRARETEAFF. The DNA for the CDR3 is TGTGCCAGCAGCGGCAGGGCGCGAGAGACTGAAGCTTTCTTT.

The V call is TRBV9, the J call TRBJ2-7, with 9 bases lining up with TRBD2. Germline CDR1 SGDLS, CDR2 YYNGEE. The ends lost 4 bases at V and 4 bases at J; junction bases unmatched: 6. There are 14 residues in the CDR3. The CDR3 region is CASSPVAGVYEQYF. CDR3 DNA sequence: TGTGCCAGCAGCCCAGTAGCGGGAGTGTACGAGCAGTACTTC.

This sequence joins TRBV30 and TRBJ2-3; 9 bases fit TRBD2. The V gene end was trimmed by 0 bases and the J gene end by 1 base; junction bases not matched to a gene: 5. The CDR3 extends over 16 amino acids. The germline V gene encodes CDR1 GTSNPN and CDR2 SVGIG (reference sequence). The CDR3 sequence is CAWSVRAGGGTDTQYF. CDR3 sequence (DNA): TGTGCCTGGAGTGTACGGGCGGGAGGGGGCACAGATACGCAGTATTTT. The variable domain in full, completed from reference TRBV30 and TRBJ2-3, reads SQTIHQWPATLVQPVGSPLSLECTVEGTSNPNLYWYRQAAGRGLQLLFYSVGIGQISSEVPQNLSASRPQDRQFILSSKKLLLSDSGFYLCAWSVRAGGGTDTQYFGPGTRLTVL.

With regard to this clone: The junction shows a germline mismatch at one end, possibly a read error. Other DNA sequences in this sample translate to the same CDR3. The CDR3 region is CASSLGTGSSYNEQFF. CDR3 nucleotide sequence: TGCGCCAGCAGTTTGGGTACAGGGAGCTCCTACAATGAGCAGTTCTTC. V is TRBV5-1 and J is TRBJ2-1; a weak D match, TRBD1 (6 bases). The CDR3 has 16 residues. Looked up from germline, CDR1 is SGHRS and CDR2 is YFSETQ. The variable domain in full, with the rest retrieved from reference TRBV5-1 and TRBJ2-1, is KAGVTQTPRYLIKTRGQQVTLSCSPISGHRSVSWYQQTPGQGLQFLFEYFSETQRNKGNFPGRFSGRQFSNSRSEMNVSTLELGDSALYLCASSLGTGSSYNEQFFGPGTRLTVL.